This T cell receptor beta chain was found in a study of control samples from healthy donors and cancer patients. Assay: immunoSEQ multiplex PCR; the TCRdb copy retains only in-frame clones and omits some. Of 150,000 to 200,000 clones listed, about nine tenths were seen once; the top ten hold around 2%. CDR1 LNHDA and CDR2 SQIVND come from the germline V gene (reference sequence). The V and J ends lost 2 bases and 0 bases respectively, with 13 bases between them. CDR3 size: 16 residues. This TCR was recovered from a woman aged 40 to 49 in good health. Sample: blood. This sequence joins TRBV19 and TRBJ1-2; no firm D call. This CDR3 is CASSIYGSGTNYGYTF. For the CDR3, the DNA is TGTGCCAGTAGTATATACGGGAGTGGGACTAACTATGGCTACACCTTC.